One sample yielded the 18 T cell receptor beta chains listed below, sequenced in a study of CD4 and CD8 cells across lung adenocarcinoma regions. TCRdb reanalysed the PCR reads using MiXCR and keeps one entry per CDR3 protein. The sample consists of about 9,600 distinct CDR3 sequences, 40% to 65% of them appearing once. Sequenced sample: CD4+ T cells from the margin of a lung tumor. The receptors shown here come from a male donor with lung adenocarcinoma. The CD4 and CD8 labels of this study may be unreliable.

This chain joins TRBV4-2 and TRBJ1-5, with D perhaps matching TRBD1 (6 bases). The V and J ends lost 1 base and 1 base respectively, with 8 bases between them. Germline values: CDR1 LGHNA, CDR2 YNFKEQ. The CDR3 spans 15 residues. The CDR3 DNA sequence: TGTGCCAGCAGCCAAGGTGACAGGAGCAATCAGCCCCAGCATTTT. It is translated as CASSQGDRSNQPQHF.

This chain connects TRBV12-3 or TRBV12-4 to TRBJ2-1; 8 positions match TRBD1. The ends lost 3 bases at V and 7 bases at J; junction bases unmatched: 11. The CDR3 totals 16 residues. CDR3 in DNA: TGTGCCAGCAGTTTGGGGACAGGTCTCATCAATAATGAGCAGTTCTTC. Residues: CASSLGTGLINNEQFF.

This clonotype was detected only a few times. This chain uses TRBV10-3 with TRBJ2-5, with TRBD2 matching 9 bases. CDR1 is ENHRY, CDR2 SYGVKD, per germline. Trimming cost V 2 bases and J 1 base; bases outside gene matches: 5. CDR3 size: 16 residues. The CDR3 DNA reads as TGTGCCATCAGTGAGCAAGTACTAGCGGGCCAAGAGACCCAGTACTTC. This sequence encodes CAISEQVLAGQETQYF.

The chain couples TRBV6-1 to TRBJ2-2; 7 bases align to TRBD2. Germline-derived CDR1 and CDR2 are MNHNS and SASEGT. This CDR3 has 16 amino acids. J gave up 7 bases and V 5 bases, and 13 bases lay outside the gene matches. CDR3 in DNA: TGTGCCAGCAGTCTAACTAGCGCCGAGGGAGGCGGGGAGCTGTTTTTT. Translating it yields CASSLTSAEGGGELFF.

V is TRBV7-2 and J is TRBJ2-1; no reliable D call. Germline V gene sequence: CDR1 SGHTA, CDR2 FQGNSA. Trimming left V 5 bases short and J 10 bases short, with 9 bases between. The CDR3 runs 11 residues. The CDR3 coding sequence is TGTGCCAGCAGCAACTACGACGAGCAGTTCTTC. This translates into CASSNYDEQFF. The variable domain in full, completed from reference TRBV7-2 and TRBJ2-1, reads GAGVSQSPSNKVTEKGKDVELRCDPISGHTALYWYRQSLGQGLEFLIYFQGNSAPDKSGLPSDRFSAERTGGSVSTLTIQRTQQEDSAVYLCASSNYDEQFFGPGTRLTVL.

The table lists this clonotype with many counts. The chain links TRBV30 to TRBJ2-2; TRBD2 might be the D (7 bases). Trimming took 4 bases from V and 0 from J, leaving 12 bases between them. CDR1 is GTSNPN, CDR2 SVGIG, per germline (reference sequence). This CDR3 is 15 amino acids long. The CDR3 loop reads CAWIGGRTNTGELFF. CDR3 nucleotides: TGTGCCTGGATCGGGGGGCGAACGAACACCGGGGAGCTGTTTTTT.

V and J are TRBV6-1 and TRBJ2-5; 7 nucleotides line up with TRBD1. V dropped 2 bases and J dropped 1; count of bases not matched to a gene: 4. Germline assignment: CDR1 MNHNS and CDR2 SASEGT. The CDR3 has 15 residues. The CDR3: CASSETRTGQETQYF. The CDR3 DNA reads TGTGCCAGCAGTGAAACCAGGACAGGCCAAGAGACCCAGTACTTC.

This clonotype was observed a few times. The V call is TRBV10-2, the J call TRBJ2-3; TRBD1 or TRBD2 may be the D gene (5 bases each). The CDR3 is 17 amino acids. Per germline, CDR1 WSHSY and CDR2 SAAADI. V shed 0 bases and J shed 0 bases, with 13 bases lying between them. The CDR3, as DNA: TGCGCCAGCAGTGAGTCGGGACGGTTCGGAAGCACAGATACGCAGTATTTT. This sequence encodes CASSESGRFGSTDTQYF.

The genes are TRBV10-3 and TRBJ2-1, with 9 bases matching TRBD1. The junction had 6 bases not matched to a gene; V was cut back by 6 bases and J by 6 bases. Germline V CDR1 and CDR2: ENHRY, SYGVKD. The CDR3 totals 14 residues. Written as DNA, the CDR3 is TGTGCCATCAGAGGGACAGGGTCGGGCAATGAGCAGTTCTTC. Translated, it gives CAIRGTGSGNEQFF.

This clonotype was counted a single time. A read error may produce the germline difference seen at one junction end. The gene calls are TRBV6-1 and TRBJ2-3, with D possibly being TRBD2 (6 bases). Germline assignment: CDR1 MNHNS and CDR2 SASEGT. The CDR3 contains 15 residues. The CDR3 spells CASSEGRGGKNTQYF. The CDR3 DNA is TGTGCCAGCAGTGAGGGGCGGGGAGGCAAAAATACTCAGTACTTT.

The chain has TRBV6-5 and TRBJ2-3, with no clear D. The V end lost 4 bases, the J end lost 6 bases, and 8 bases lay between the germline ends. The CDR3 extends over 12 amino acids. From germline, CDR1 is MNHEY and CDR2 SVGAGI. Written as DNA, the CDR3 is TGTGCCAGCAGTTTTAGAGGCGATACGCAGTATTTT. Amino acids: CASSFRGDTQYF.

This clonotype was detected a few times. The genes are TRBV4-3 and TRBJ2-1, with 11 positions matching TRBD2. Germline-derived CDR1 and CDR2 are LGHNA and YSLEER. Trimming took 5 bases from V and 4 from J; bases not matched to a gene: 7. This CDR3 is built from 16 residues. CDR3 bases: TGCGCCAGCAGCGCACAACTAGCGGGGGAATACAATGAGCAGTTCTTC. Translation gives CASSAQLAGEYNEQFF.

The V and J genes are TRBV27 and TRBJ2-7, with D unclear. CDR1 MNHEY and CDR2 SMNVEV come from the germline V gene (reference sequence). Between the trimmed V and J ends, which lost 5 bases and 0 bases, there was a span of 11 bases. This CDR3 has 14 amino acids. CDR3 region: CASSPRAGSYEQYF. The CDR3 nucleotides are TGTGCCAGCAGTCCCCGGGCCGGCTCCTACGAGCAGTACTTC.

CDR3 bases: TGTGCCAGCAGTGCGGCAATAGGGGCCGGAGACCGGGAGACCCAGTACTTC. Residues: CASSAAIGAGDRETQYF. The J gene is TRBJ2-5, the V gene TRBV25-1; D is possibly TRBD1 (5 bases). Germline values: CDR1 MGHDK, CDR2 SYGVNS. The V end was cut by 4 bases, the J end by 5 bases, with 23 bases between. The CDR3 runs 17 residues.

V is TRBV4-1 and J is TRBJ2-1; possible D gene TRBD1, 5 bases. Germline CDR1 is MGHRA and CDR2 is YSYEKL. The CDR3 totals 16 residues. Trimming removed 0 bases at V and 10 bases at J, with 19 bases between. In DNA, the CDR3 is TGCGCCAGCAGCCAAGATTCAGCCCAAGGGGTCGGGGAGCAGTTCTTC. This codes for CASSQDSAQGVGEQFF.

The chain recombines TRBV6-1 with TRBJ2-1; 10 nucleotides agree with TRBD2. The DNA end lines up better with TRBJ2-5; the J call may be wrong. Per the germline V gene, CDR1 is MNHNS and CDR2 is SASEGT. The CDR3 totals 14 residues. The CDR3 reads CASRRLAGEETQYF. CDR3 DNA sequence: TGTGCCAGCAGACGCCTAGCGGGAGAAGAGACCCAGTACTTC.

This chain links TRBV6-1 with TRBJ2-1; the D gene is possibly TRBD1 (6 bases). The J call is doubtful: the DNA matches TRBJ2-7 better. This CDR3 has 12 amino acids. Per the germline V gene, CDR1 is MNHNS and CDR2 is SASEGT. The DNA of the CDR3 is TGTGCCAGCAGTCGGACAGTCTACGAGCAGTACTTC. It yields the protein CASSRTVYEQYF.

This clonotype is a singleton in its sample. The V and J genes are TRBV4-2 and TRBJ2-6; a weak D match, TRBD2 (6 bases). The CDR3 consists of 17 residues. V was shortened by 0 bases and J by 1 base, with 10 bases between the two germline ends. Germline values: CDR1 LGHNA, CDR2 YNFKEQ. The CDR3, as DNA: TGTGCCAGCAGCCAAGAGGAGGGGTATTCTGGGGCCAACGTCCTGACTTTC. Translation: CASSQEEGYSGANVLTF.